The 8 T cell receptor beta chains presented below share a single source sample, sequenced in a study of T cell responses to AZD1222 COVID-19 vaccine. Produced via immunoSEQ multiplex PCR; TCRdb's table is partial and in-frame only. This sample has some 110,000 clones; roughly 84% occur once, and the top ten carry around 9.9%. Sequences were derived from peripheral blood, sampled on day 0 of AZD1222 vaccination. These receptor sequences come from an adult in good health.

V and J are TRBV5-4 and TRBJ2-4; 7 bases are a match to TRBD2. The CDR3 length is 15 residues. The J segment lost 1 base and the V segment lost 4 bases, leaving 5 bases of the junction unmatched. The germline V gene encodes CDR1 SGHNT and CDR2 YYREEE (reference sequence). CDR3: CASSLTGGAKNIQYF. The CDR3 region has the DNA TGTGCCAGCAGCCTCACCGGGGGGGCCAAAAACATTCAGTACTTC.

The rearrangement uses TRBV5-5 and TRBJ1-4, with D hard to call. Looked up from germline, CDR1 is SGHKS and CDR2 is YYEKEE (reference sequence). The CDR3 spans 15 residues. Trimming shortened V by 4 bases and J by 0 bases, and 10 bases separated the two germline ends. Here the CDR3 DNA reads TGTGCCAGCAGCCCCTGGAGTGCAACTAATGAAAAACTGTTTTTT. This encodes CASSPWSATNEKLFF. Using reference TRBV5-5 and TRBJ1-4 for the parts outside the CDR3, the full variable domain is DAGVTQSPTHLIKTRGQQVTLRCSPISGHKSVSWYQQVLGQGPQFIFQYYEKEERGRGNFPDRFSARQFPNYSSELNVNALLLGDSALYLCASSPWSATNEKLFFGSGTQLSVL.

CDR3 amino acids: CASSFPHYEQYF. In DNA form, the CDR3 reads TGTGCCAGCAGTTTCCCGCACTACGAGCAGTACTTC. This chain joins TRBV28 and TRBJ2-7; the D is unclear. The germline V gene encodes CDR1 MDHEN and CDR2 SYDVKM. There are 12 residues in the CDR3. The V and J ends lost 3 bases and 3 bases respectively, with 6 bases between them. The full variable domain, in which reference TRBV28 and TRBJ2-7 provide the parts outside the CDR3, is DVKVTQSSRYLVKRTGEKVFLECVQDMDHENMFWYRQDPGLGLRLIYFSYDVKMKEKGDIPEGYSVSREKKERFSLILESASTNQTSMYLCASSFPHYEQYFGPGTRLTVT.

This chain connects TRBV5-1 to TRBJ1-2; D gene uncertain. CDR3 length: 14 amino acids. From germline, CDR1 is SGHRS and CDR2 YFSETQ. V gave up 0 bases and J gave up 8 bases, with 14 bases separating them. The CDR3 DNA follows: TGCGCCAGCAGCTTGGAATCGGGTGGTCACGGCTACACCTTC. Protein sequence: CASSLESGGHGYTF.

This chain joins TRBV5-5 and TRBJ2-1; 12 bases are a match to TRBD1. The V gene's germline CDR1 is SGHKS and CDR2 YYEKEE (reference sequence). V trimming: 1 base; J trimming: 2 bases; junction bases outside the gene matches: 13. The CDR3 runs 20 residues. The CDR3 here is CASSLTGTGGSRGAYNEQFF. Written as DNA, the CDR3 is TGTGCCAGCAGCTTGACCGGGACAGGGGGCTCGCGGGGAGCCTACAATGAGCAGTTCTTC.

The chain couples TRBV18 to TRBJ1-6; D is perhaps TRBD1 (6 bases). Germline V gives CDR1 KGHSH, CDR2 LQKENI. Trimming took 2 bases from V and 4 from J, leaving 9 bases between them. This CDR3 comprises 15 residues. CDR3 loop: CASSPGQGYNSPLHF. The CDR3 DNA reads TGTGCCAGCTCACCAGGGCAGGGGTATAATTCACCCCTCCACTTT.

The V call is TRBV7-2, the J call TRBJ1-2; the D gene is possibly TRBD1 (5 bases). CDR1 SGHTA and CDR2 FQGNSA come from the germline V gene. The CDR3 is made up of 15 amino acids. V was pared by 7 bases and J by 4 bases, with 19 bases between. In DNA, the CDR3 is TGTGCCAGCATCCCGTCTCTGGGGGGAGGCTATGGCTACACCTTC. Translating it yields CASIPSLGGGYGYTF.

V is TRBV18 and J is TRBJ1-3; unclear D gene. The CDR3 loop spans 16 amino acids. The V gene's germline CDR1 is KGHSH and CDR2 LQKENI. The V gene lost 5 bases and the J gene lost 1 base, with 15 bases spanning the gap. The CDR3 loop reads CASSMVGSGSGNTIYF. The DNA for the CDR3 is TGTGCCAGCTCAATGGTCGGGTCGGGTTCTGGAAACACCATATATTTT.